One sample yielded the 23 T cell receptor beta chains listed below, sequenced in a study of OX40 agonist ivuxolimab in advanced cancers. Clones were read by immunoSEQ multiplex PCR, and TCRdb kept only the in-frame ones, dropping some. Among fewer than 60,000 clones listed, about 81% were seen once. The sequenced sample was CD4+ or CD8+ T cells sorted from blood, obtained in a trial of the OX40 agonist ivuxolimab. These receptors were collected from an adult with an advanced solid tumor such as melanoma, head and neck, liver or kidney cancer.

This clone appeared once. The chain links TRBV7-9 to TRBJ2-2, with TRBD1 as a possible D gene (5 bases). The length of the CDR3 is 15 residues. V was cut by 2 bases and J by 3 bases, with 10 bases left in between. Germline V gene sequence: CDR1 SEHNR, CDR2 FQNEAQ (reference sequence). Here the CDR3 reads CASSLSGADTGELFF. The CDR3 nucleotides are TGTGCCAGCAGCTTAAGTGGGGCGGACACCGGGGAGCTGTTTTTT.

The V gene is TRBV5-1, the J gene TRBJ2-1; D remains ambiguous. This CDR3 comprises 14 residues. V was cut by 2 bases and J by 0 bases, with 6 bases left in between. The germline V gene encodes CDR1 SGHRS and CDR2 YFSETQ. The CDR3: CASSFKSSYNEQFF. The CDR3 nucleotides are TGCGCCAGCAGCTTCAAGAGCTCCTACAATGAGCAGTTCTTC.

This rearrangement joins TRBV5-6 to TRBJ2-3; maybe TRBD2 (6 bases). CDR1 and CDR2 (germline): SGHDT, YYEEEE. V lost 2 bases, J lost 0 bases, and 10 bases lay in between. The CDR3 spans 15 residues. CDR3 residues: CASSLMTSSTDTQYF. CDR3 coding DNA: TGTGCCAGCAGCTTAATGACTAGTAGCACAGATACGCAGTATTTT.

The genes are TRBV19 and TRBJ2-1; D possibly corresponds to TRBD1 (5 bases). Germline values: CDR1 LNHDA, CDR2 SQIVND (reference sequence). This CDR3 has 13 residues. Trimming took 4 bases from V and 7 from J, leaving 11 bases between them. The CDR3 reads CASSNQGLNEQFF. The CDR3 bases are TGTGCCAGTAGTAACCAGGGATTGAATGAGCAGTTCTTC.

The chain recombines TRBV19 with TRBJ2-3; 12 nucleotides line up with TRBD1. The junction had 4 bases not matched to a gene; V was cut back by 3 bases and J by 6 bases. Germline CDR1 LNHDA, CDR2 SQIVND (reference sequence). CDR3 size: 15 residues. In nucleotides, the CDR3 is TGTGCCAGTAGTATGGGACAGGGGGCATCGGATACGCAGTATTTT. It codes for CASSMGQGASDTQYF.

The chain combines TRBV10-3 with TRBJ2-6; 7 nucleotides agree with TRBD1. With 0 bases clipped from V and 1 base from J, the junction kept 6 bases outside the gene matches. This CDR3 comprises 18 residues. CDR1 is ENHRY, CDR2 SYGVKD, per germline. The CDR3 protein is CAISESRTGLSGANVLTF. The CDR3 DNA reads TGTGCCATCAGTGAGTCGAGGACAGGACTGTCTGGGGCCAACGTCCTGACTTTC.

The rearrangement joins TRBV27 to TRBJ1-2; 9 positions match TRBD1. The CDR3 runs 14 residues. The V gene's germline CDR1 is MNHEY and CDR2 SMNVEV (reference sequence). With 6 bases clipped from V and 4 bases from J, the junction kept 6 bases outside the gene matches. CDR3 DNA: TGTGCCAGCAGCTCAACAGGGGGCGGCTATGGCTACACCTTC. Encoded protein: CASSSTGGGYGYTF.

V gene TRBV7-3 combines with J gene TRBJ2-3, with unresolved D. This CDR3 is built from 15 residues. Germline V gene lookup returns CDR1 SGHTA and CDR2 FQGTGA. V lost 5 bases to trimming and J lost 3 bases, with 15 bases between them. CDR3 sequence reads: CASSPGSRLTDTQYF. In DNA, the CDR3 is TGTGCCAGCAGCCCCGGGTCGCGTTTGACAGATACGCAGTATTTT.

The J gene is TRBJ1-1, the V gene TRBV19; D unclear. Trimming took 4 bases from V and 2 from J, leaving 14 bases between them. Germline values: CDR1 LNHDA, CDR2 SQIVND (reference sequence). The CDR3 loop spans 15 amino acids. In nucleotides, the CDR3 is TGTGCCAGTAGTAACACGAACCCCCCAAACACTGAAGCTTTCTTT. It translates to CASSNTNPPNTEAFF. The full variable domain, in which reference TRBV19 and TRBJ1-1 provide the parts outside the CDR3, is DGGITQSPKYLFRKEGQNVTLSCEQNLNHDAMYWYRQDPGQGLRLIYYSQIVNDFQKGDIAEGYSVSREKKESFPLTVTSAQKNPTAFYLCASSNTNPPNTEAFFGQGTRLTVV.

The chain couples TRBV19 to TRBJ1-1; TRBD1 aligns across 12 bases. Germline CDR1 is LNHDA and CDR2 is SQIVND (reference sequence). With V trimmed by 6 bases and J by 4 bases, 6 bases remained unmatched. This CDR3 is built from 15 residues. CDR3 in DNA: TGTGCCAGTAGGGGGACAGGGGGCTTATTCACTGAAGCTTTCTTT. It translates to CASRGTGGLFTEAFF.

This clone was counted once. The V gene is TRBV6-1, the J gene TRBJ2-2, with 11 bases that match TRBD2. This CDR3 spans 17 amino acids. J lost 6 bases, V lost 2 bases, and 8 bases had no gene match. Germline lookup yields CDR1 MNHNS and CDR2 SASEGT. The CDR3 region is CASSEYGLAGGPGELFF. CDR3 in DNA: TGTGCCAGCAGTGAATACGGGCTAGCGGGGGGCCCCGGGGAGCTGTTTTTT.

The chain uses TRBV2 and TRBJ1-4; tentative D call: TRBD1 (5 bases). V shed 4 bases and J shed 7 bases, with 13 bases lying between them. This CDR3 is built from 14 residues. Germline V gene lookup returns CDR1 SNHLY and CDR2 FYNNEI. CDR3 sequence: CASSGGALGEKLFF. CDR3 coding DNA: TGTGCCAGCAGTGGAGGGGCCTTAGGTGAAAAACTGTTTTTT.

The V and J genes are TRBV11-2 and TRBJ2-3; 7 nucleotides line up with TRBD1. The germline V gene has CDR1 SGHAT and CDR2 FQNNGV. The CDR3 is 14 amino acids. Trimming took 3 bases from V and 5 from J; bases not matched to a gene: 5. The CDR3: CASSFDRVEDTQYF. The CDR3 DNA follows: TGTGCCAGCAGCTTCGACAGGGTTGAAGATACGCAGTATTTT.

The chain combines TRBV14 with TRBJ2-1; D gene unclear. V was trimmed by 1 base and J by 0 bases, leaving 13 bases between them. The CDR3 is made up of 17 amino acids. Germline CDR1 reads SGHDN; CDR2 reads FVKESK. The CDR3 DNA reads as TGTGCCAGCAGCCAAGCCCCCCCGTTTATCTCCTACAATGAGCAGTTCTTC. This translates into CASSQAPPFISYNEQFF.

This clone has a handful of counts. The chain has TRBV7-6 and TRBJ2-2, with D unresolved. The length of the CDR3 is 15 residues. Germline CDR1 is SGHVS and CDR2 is FNYEAQ. V gave up 0 bases and J gave up 2 bases, with 7 bases separating them. The CDR3 DNA sequence: TGTGCCAGCAGCTTAGCAATGGGTAACACCGGGGAGCTGTTTTTT. Translating gives CASSLAMGNTGELFF.

The DNA of the CDR3 is TGTGCCAGCTTAGGGGGGGGTAGGGTTCATTTGGATTCACCCCTCCACTTT. It translates to CASLGGGRVHLDSPLHF. The rearrangement joins TRBV19 to TRBJ1-6, with D tentatively TRBD1 (6 bases). The V gene lost 9 bases and the J gene lost 8 bases, with 26 bases spanning the gap. The CDR3 has 17 residues. The germline CDR1 and CDR2 sequences are LNHDA and SQIVND (reference sequence).

The genes are TRBV9 and TRBJ1-3; 9 bases line up with TRBD1. The CDR3 is 16 residues long. The V gene end was trimmed by 4 bases and the J gene end by 3 bases; junction bases not matched to a gene: 8. Looked up from germline, CDR1 is SGDLS and CDR2 is YYNGEE. Here the CDR3 DNA reads TGTGCCAGCAGCTTCGGACAGGGGTTGGGTGGAAACACCATATATTTT. Encoded protein: CASSFGQGLGGNTIYF.

The rearrangement uses TRBV2 and TRBJ2-1; the D is unclear. This CDR3 is 11 amino acids long. Trimming pared 8 bases from V and 4 bases from J, leaving 6 bases between. Germline CDR1 is SNHLY and CDR2 is FYNNEI. The CDR3, as DNA: TGTGCCAGCGCCGTTTACAATGAGCAGTTCTTC. Translating gives CASAVYNEQFF.

J is TRBJ2-6 and V is TRBV9; D unresolved. The germline V gene has CDR1 SGDLS and CDR2 YYNGEE. V was trimmed by 2 bases and J by 3 bases, leaving 12 bases between them. The CDR3 is 16 amino acids. CDR3 coding DNA: TGTGCCAGCAGCGTCTCAGAGTTATATGGGGCCAACGTCCTGACTTTC. It specifies CASSVSELYGANVLTF.

This chain connects TRBV2 to TRBJ1-6, with a weak D call TRBD1 (6 bases). The V end was cut by 8 bases, the J end by 4 bases, with 9 bases between. Germline-derived CDR1 and CDR2 are SNHLY and FYNNEI. This CDR3 region has 13 residues. In DNA form, the CDR3 reads TGTGCCAGCGGAGGACAGTATAATTCACCCCTCCACTTT. Translation: CASGGQYNSPLHF.

This rearrangement joins TRBV5-1 to TRBJ1-3, with D unclear. The length of the CDR3 is 14 residues. V lost 4 bases and J lost 7, with 15 bases in between. Per the germline V gene, CDR1 is SGHRS and CDR2 is YFSETQ. Here the CDR3 reads CASSVGGGGNTIYF. In nucleotides, the CDR3 is TGCGCCAGCAGCGTGGGCGGTGGTGGGAACACCATATATTTT.

The chain couples TRBV5-1 to TRBJ2-5; D might be TRBD2 (5 bases). The CDR3 runs 15 residues. The V end lost 4 bases, the J end lost 2 bases, and 15 bases lay between the germline ends. Per germline, CDR1 SGHRS and CDR2 YFSETQ. In nucleotides, the CDR3 is TGCGCCAGCAGCGCAGCGGCCCCGGTACAAGAGACCCAGTACTTC. It is translated as CASSAAAPVQETQYF.

V usage is TRBV10-3 and J usage is TRBJ2-2, with TRBD2 matching over 14 bases. Germline lookup yields CDR1 ENHRY and CDR2 SYGVKD. Trimming at V came to 4 bases and at J to 3 bases, leaving 4 bases not matched to a gene. This CDR3 contains 17 residues. CDR3 in DNA: TGTGCCATCAGTGGAAGACTAGCGGGGGGGCACACCGGGGAGCTGTTTTTT. It codes for CAISGRLAGGHTGELFF.